The 21 T cell receptor beta chains listed next were all sequenced from one sample in a study of blood T cell repertoires in COVID-19. Only in-frame clones appear in the TCRdb table, and some are missing; sequencing was by immunoSEQ multiplex PCR. The sample has 150,000 to 200,000 clones, about 79% seen once; the top ten hold approximately 26%. Sequencing input: peripheral blood. The origin of the receptors is a woman in her sixties or seventies with acute or convalescent COVID-19.

The V gene is TRBV3-1 (or the pseudogene TRBV3-2), the J gene TRBJ1-6; the match to TRBD1 covers 11 bases. Germline V lookup: CDR1 LGHDT, CDR2 YNNKEL (reference sequence). The J segment lost 10 bases and the V segment lost 2 bases, leaving 4 bases of the junction unmatched. This CDR3 spans 15 amino acids. CDR3: CASSQPGQGDSPLHF. The CDR3 bases are TGTGCCAGCAGCCAACCGGGACAGGGGGACTCACCCCTCCACTTT.

The V call is TRBV19, the J call TRBJ2-7; possible D gene TRBD1, 7 bases. This CDR3 is 13 amino acids long. V lost 5 bases to trimming and J lost 6 bases, with 14 bases between them. Germline values: CDR1 LNHDA, CDR2 SQIVND (reference sequence). The CDR3 coding sequence is TGTGCCAGTAGTGCAGACAGGGAGGCCGAGCAGTACTTC. Its translation: CASSADREAEQYF.

This chain joins TRBV5-1 and TRBJ2-1; D might be TRBD1 (6 bases). Germline V gene lookup returns CDR1 SGHRS and CDR2 YFSETQ. V lost 5 bases to trimming and J lost 8 bases, with 20 bases between them. The CDR3 runs 15 residues. CDR3: CASSTAGVSLDEQFF. The DNA for the CDR3 is TGCGCCAGCAGTACAGCAGGGGTGAGTCTGGATGAGCAGTTCTTC.

The chain recombines TRBV24-1 with TRBJ2-1; 11 bases map to TRBD2. CDR1 is KGHDR, CDR2 SFDVKD, per germline. The CDR3 contains 15 residues. Trimming cost V 5 bases and J 7 bases; bases outside gene matches: 6. The chain's CDR3 is CATSGGVAGGNEQFF. CDR3 bases: TGTGCCACCAGTGGCGGGGTAGCGGGGGGGAATGAGCAGTTCTTC.

This clone has just one count. The chain employs TRBV19 and TRBJ2-4; D ambiguous. V lost 5 bases and J 8 bases, leaving 13 bases between the germline ends. Germline assignment: CDR1 LNHDA and CDR2 SQIVND (reference sequence). The CDR3 is made up of 13 amino acids. This CDR3 reads CASSRIDTDIQYF. The CDR3 DNA is TGTGCCAGTAGTCGGATTGACACGGACATTCAGTACTTC.

The gene calls are TRBV2 and TRBJ1-4; D call uncertain. The CDR3 spans 14 residues. The germline CDR1 and CDR2 sequences are SNHLY and FYNNEI. V was clipped by 1 base and J by 10 bases, with 13 bases between them. The CDR3 reads CASSEGGVGGKLFF. CDR3 bases: TGTGCCAGCAGTGAAGGGGGAGTCGGAGGAAAACTGTTTTTT.

This rearrangement joins TRBV7-2 to TRBJ2-7; D possibly corresponds to TRBD2 (5 bases). The germline gives CDR1 SGHTA, CDR2 FQGNSA. With 0 bases removed from V and 7 bases from J, the gap between germline ends came to 10 bases. The CDR3 totals 13 residues. CDR3 loop: CASSLAGVGEQYF. Written as DNA, the CDR3 is TGTGCCAGCAGCTTAGCGGGAGTTGGAGAGCAGTACTTC.

The genes are TRBV30 and TRBJ1-5; the D gene is possibly TRBD1 (5 bases). Trimming cost V 2 bases and J 2 bases, with 19 bases left between them. There are 17 residues in the CDR3. Looked up from germline, CDR1 is GTSNPN and CDR2 is SVGIG (reference sequence). The CDR3 sequence is CAWSPLQGLAGNQPQHF. The CDR3 nucleotides are TGTGCCTGGAGTCCCTTGCAGGGCTTGGCTGGCAATCAGCCCCAGCATTTT.

CDR3 residues: CASSKATVGNTDTQYF. The CDR3 bases are TGTGCCAGCAGCAAAGCGACTGTTGGTAACACAGATACGCAGTATTTT. This chain joins TRBV21-1 and TRBJ2-3; the listed D gene, TRBD2, was not tested against the DNA. TRBV21-1 is a pseudogene locus. CDR3 length: 16 amino acids.

This clone was found many times. The chain is built from TRBV3-1 (or the pseudogene TRBV3-2) and TRBJ1-2; a possible D gene is TRBD1 (6 bases). Germline values: CDR1 LGHDT, CDR2 YNNKEL (reference sequence). There are 14 residues in the CDR3. Trimming took off 0 bases at V and 8 bases at J, with 13 bases between the two ends. The CDR3 DNA follows: TGTGCCAGCAGCCAAGACCAGGGGTCAGGCGGCTACACCTTC. Translation gives CASSQDQGSGGYTF.

This chain uses TRBV7-2 with TRBJ1-2; D might be TRBD1 (5 bases). The CDR3 is made up of 16 amino acids. Germline V gene data show CDR1 as SGHTA and CDR2 as FQGNSA. Between the trimmed V and J ends, which lost 1 base and 1 base, there was a span of 13 bases. As DNA, the CDR3 is TGTGCCAGCAGCTTAGGGGCGACAGATATTAACTATGGCTACACCTTC. Translation gives CASSLGATDINYGYTF.

V gene TRBV7-9 combines with J gene TRBJ2-7, with D hard to call. This CDR3 is 13 amino acids long. Looked up from germline, CDR1 is SEHNR and CDR2 is FQNEAQ (reference sequence). V was trimmed by 3 bases and J by 5 bases, leaving 11 bases between them. The CDR3 DNA sequence: TGTGCCAGCAGCTTCGAGATTCCCCACGAGCAGTACTTC. It translates to CASSFEIPHEQYF.

The chain links TRBV18 to TRBJ2-5, with 9 bases identical to TRBD2. Losses at the gene ends were 3 bases for V and 0 bases for J; bases not matched to a gene: 11. CDR1 and CDR2 from the germline V gene are KGHSH and LQKENI. The CDR3 extends over 18 amino acids. The CDR3: CASSPRPGLATNQETQYF. The CDR3 DNA reads TGTGCCAGCTCACCGAGGCCAGGACTAGCGACCAACCAAGAGACCCAGTACTTC.

The J gene is TRBJ2-1, the V gene TRBV6-1, with 8 bases fitting TRBD2. CDR3 length equals 17 residues. Germline CDR1 reads MNHNS; CDR2 reads SASEGT. The J segment lost 4 bases and the V segment lost 2 bases, leaving 10 bases of the junction unmatched. The CDR3 region is CASSEYPGLEAYNEQFF. The CDR3 region has the DNA TGTGCCAGCAGTGAATATCCGGGACTAGAGGCTTACAATGAGCAGTTCTTC.

The V and J genes are TRBV5-1 and TRBJ1-2; D ambiguous. Germline V gene data show CDR1 as SGHRS and CDR2 as YFSETQ. Trimming removed 0 bases from V and 3 bases from J, with 9 bases in between. This CDR3 has 14 amino acids. CDR3 coding DNA: TGCGCCAGCAGCTTGGGTCAGTCCTACTATGGCTACACCTTC. Amino acid sequence: CASSLGQSYYGYTF.

J is TRBJ2-3 and V is TRBV2; TRBD1 is a possible D gene (6 bases). This CDR3 has 14 amino acids. Trimming stripped 5 bases from V and 2 bases from J, with 11 bases between. The V gene's germline CDR1 is SNHLY and CDR2 FYNNEI. Here the CDR3 reads CASSSQGNTDTQYF. In DNA form, the CDR3 reads TGTGCCAGCAGTTCCCAGGGGAACACAGATACGCAGTATTTT.

In its sample, this clone was seen a few times. J is TRBJ2-7 and V is TRBV2; D gene unclear. This CDR3 is 14 amino acids long. Trimming removed 7 bases from V and 2 bases from J, with 15 bases in between. Germline V CDR1 and CDR2: SNHLY, FYNNEI. The CDR3 protein is CASTVSPSAYEQYF. In nucleotides, the CDR3 is TGTGCCAGCACGGTTTCGCCAAGCGCCTACGAGCAGTACTTC.

This clone is deemed medium-sized. The chain uses TRBV6-1 and TRBJ2-1; the match to TRBD1 covers 9 bases. The CDR3 length is 17 residues. Per germline, CDR1 MNHNS and CDR2 SASEGT. Trimming at V came to 3 bases and at J to 0 bases, leaving 6 bases not matched to a gene. The CDR3 DNA reads as TGTGCCAGCAGTGATGCCCCGACAGGGGGCTCCTACAATGAGCAGTTCTTC. Translating gives CASSDAPTGGSYNEQFF.

This clone has a handful of counts. The genes are TRBV20-1 and TRBJ1-5; D call uncertain. The CDR3 runs 14 residues. Between the trimmed V and J ends, which lost 3 bases and 4 bases, there was a span of 13 bases. Germline assignment: CDR1 DFQATT and CDR2 SNEGSKA (reference sequence). The CDR3 DNA follows: TGCAGTGCTAGTAACGTAGCAGTAAATCAGCCCCAGCATTTT. This sequence encodes CSASNVAVNQPQHF.

V and J are TRBV28 and TRBJ2-7; 12 bases line up with TRBD2. The CDR3 is made up of 18 amino acids. Germline CDR1 reads MDHEN; CDR2 reads SYDVKM. V trimming: 1 base; J trimming: 8 bases; junction bases outside the gene matches: 15. CDR3 nucleotides: TGTGCCAGCAGTTTATACCAGCAAACTAGCGGGAGGAAGGTTAAGCAGTACTTC. It yields the protein CASSLYQQTSGRKVKQYF.

The chain uses TRBV28 and TRBJ1-1, with D hard to call. Trimming shortened V by 2 bases and J by 6 bases, and 13 bases separated the two germline ends. Per the germline V gene, CDR1 is MDHEN and CDR2 is SYDVKM. The CDR3 is 14 residues long. CDR3 loop: CASSLSLSAAEAFF. Written as DNA, the CDR3 is TGTGCCAGCAGTTTAAGCCTGTCCGCCGCTGAAGCTTTCTTT.